This T cell receptor (beta chain) is drawn from a study of T cell changes during pregnancy in multiple sclerosis. Profiling relied on immunoSEQ multiplex PCR, and the TCRdb table lists in-frame clones only, not all of them. The data show tens of thousands of clones, around 92% seen once. The CDR3 totals 16 residues. The ends were cut back, 4 bases at V and 3 bases at J, with 18 bases in the middle. Germline V gene data show CDR1 as ENHRY and CDR2 as SYGVKD. This TCR derives from a female donor with multiple sclerosis, enrolled in a pregnancy study. The rearrangement uses TRBV10-3 and TRBJ1-1; tentative D call: TRBD1 (5 bases). The sequencing here drew on peripheral blood, taken before pregnancy. CDR3: CAISARPRGGDTEAFF. The CDR3 bases are TGTGCCATCAGTGCTAGGCCACGGGGGGGGGACACTGAAGCTTTCTTT.